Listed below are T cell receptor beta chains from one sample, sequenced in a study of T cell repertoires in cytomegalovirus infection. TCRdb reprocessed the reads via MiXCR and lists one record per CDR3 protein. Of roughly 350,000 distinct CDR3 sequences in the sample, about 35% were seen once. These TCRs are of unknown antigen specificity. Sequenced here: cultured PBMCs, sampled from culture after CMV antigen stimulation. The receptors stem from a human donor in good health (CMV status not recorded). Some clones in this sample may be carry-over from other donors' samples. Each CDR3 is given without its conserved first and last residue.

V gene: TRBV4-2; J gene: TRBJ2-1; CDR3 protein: ASSQESAGGSYNEQF
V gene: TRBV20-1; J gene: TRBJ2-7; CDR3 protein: SVKRETGEQY
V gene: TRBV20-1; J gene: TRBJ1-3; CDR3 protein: SAREGRYSGNTIY
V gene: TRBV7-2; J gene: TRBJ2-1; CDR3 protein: ASSSTVNEQF
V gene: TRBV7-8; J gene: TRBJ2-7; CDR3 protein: ASSSLPRSGSRYEQY
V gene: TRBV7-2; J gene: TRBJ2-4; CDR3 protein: ASSSDIAKNIQY
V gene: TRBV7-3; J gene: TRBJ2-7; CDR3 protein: ASSWTSGYEQY
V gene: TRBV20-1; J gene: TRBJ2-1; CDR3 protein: SAAGGIRYEQF
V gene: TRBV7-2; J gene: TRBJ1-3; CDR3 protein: ASSFQNSRGNTIY
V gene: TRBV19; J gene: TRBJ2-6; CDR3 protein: ASSQYVRRSGANVLT
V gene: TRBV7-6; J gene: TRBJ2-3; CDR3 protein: ASGRPGAVADTQY